This T cell receptor (beta chain) was recovered during a study of molecular identifiers for immune sequencing clone quantification. Study-wide background: With replicates, the RNA of around 20,000 or 100,000 naive CD8 cells was split five ways and four were sequenced.

Points from the study as a whole: For highly expanded clones, sizes could be underestimated when identical TCR molecules share a barcode.

Concerning this clonotype: What it binds is unknown. Given a much more abundant clone one base away, this may be a read error.

As CD8+CD4-CCR7+CD45RA+ cells, naive CD8 T cells were sorted. Libraries of bulk TCR were made by previously described methods (with listed TCR primers). MiXCR was run by TCRdb on the PCR reads, yielding one entry per CDR3 protein. The sample consists of roughly 320,000 distinct CDR3 sequences, roughly 24% of them appearing once. Per germline, CDR1 MNHEY and CDR2 SMNVEV (reference sequence). This CDR3 has 17 residues. This sequence joins TRBV27 and TRBJ2-7; TRBD1 aligns across 7 bases. Sequencing used naive CD8+ T cells from blood, with Jurkat cell RNA spiked in. Sample subset: FACS-sorted CD8+CD4-CCR7+CD45RA+ naive T cells. The receptor was isolated from a human donor in good health. Some libraries in this study had Jurkat cell RNA spiked in. CDR3 amino acids: CASRPETPGTDVYKQYF. As DNA, the CDR3 is TGTGCCAGCAGACCCGAGACCCCCGGGACAGACGTCTACAAGCAGTACTTC.